This T cell receptor (beta chain) derives from a study of cytomegalovirus exposure and HLA in healthy donors (dated by TCRdb to 2015 to 2018). Describing the broader study: An earlier analysis of roughly 500 of the donors reported approximately 260 Gb of sequence data and 117 million unique TCR beta sequences obtained from around 190 million T cells. Donor age, sex, ethnicity and CMV serostatus were compiled together with the repertoire data. All discovery cohort repertoires had been generated on a single sequencing platform. In the later analysis, no new phenotypic data were used to find candidate immune exposures; instead, reliance was placed on TCR beta sequences and their occurrence across donors. A later genetic analysis used genome-wide SNP genotypes for 398 of the 666 donors, treating that subset as a discovery cohort. Among approximately 370 genotyped donors of the cohort, an average of approximately 200,000 unique TCR beta nucleotide sequences was sequenced per donor, of which about 18% were non-productive. Typing coverage differed by locus: A, B, C, DRB1 and DQB1 were typed in roughly 629-640 donors, DQA1 in about 550, DPA1 in approximately 600, and DPB1 in just under 480. In a later analysis, previously published TCR beta repertoires from 666 donors were re-analyzed and high-resolution HLA genotyping was added so that TCR occurrence patterns could be studied. The aim of the study was to test whether cataloging public T cell receptors could identify signatures of past pathogen exposure. About five DR-DQ haplotypes were handled as single units for association and clustering because linkage in the cohort was strong. An early release covering approximately 600 HLA-typed donors comprised about 310 gigabases of sequencing data and 85 million to 100 million unique TCR sequences. The genetic ancestry cluster associated with self-reported Caucasian donors included 70% to 85% of the roughly 400 genotyped donors. High-throughput TCR immunosequencing, statistical association of individual TCRs with disease status, and machine learning were combined to predict cytomegalovirus infection status. In addition to the first cohort of roughly 700 subjects, a separate validation cohort of 130 or so different subjects was used. HLA typing covered class I and class II loci at four-digit resolution. An earlier analysis of around 640 of the donors used high-throughput TCR beta sequencing to judge whether each TCR beta V gene segment behaved as functional or pseudogenic. Using immunosequencing, the study profiled T cell repertoires from 500 to 800 subjects and related those repertoires to cytomegalovirus serostatus.

The library was generated by the immunoSEQ multiplex PCR assay. The multiplex PCR relied on a mix of 60 forward primers for TCR Vbeta segments and 13 reverse primers for TCR Jbeta segments. Amplification of the CDR3 region of rearranged TCR beta genes was performed with a multiplex PCR assay on genomic DNA. The amplified TCR beta libraries were sequenced on the Illumina HiSeq System as 87-base-pair reads. The authors processed their data as follows. A later analysis counted about 82 million unique TCR beta chains across the 550 to 800 repertoires, and roughly 10 million of these chains were shared by at least two donors. To remove PCR and sequencing errors, raw reads were error-corrected and collapsed into unique sequences using a nearest-neighbor algorithm that merged closely related sequences. To assign V, D and J gene segments, CDR3 sequences were aligned to IMGT reference sequences. For a sequence to be retained, a match of at least six nucleotides was required to both a V gene segment and a J gene segment. Rearrangements were classified as productive when the CDR3 lacked stop codons and remained in frame with V and J, and all other rearrangements were classified as non-productive. CDR3 was defined according to IMGT convention as the region running from the second conserved V-encoded cysteine to the conserved J-encoded phenylalanine. Sequences without an unambiguous match to a single V gene segment were excluded from the earlier analysis of almost 600 of the donors. In an earlier analysis of approximately 500 of the donors, a V segment was called functional when productive rearrangements were above 56.7%, and segregating when the standard deviation between donors exceeded 5%. A statistical classification framework was built for diagnosing cytomegalovirus status from the catalog of TCR beta chain sequences. V and J gene assignment, in a later analysis, came from comparing TCR nucleotide sequences with IMGT/GENE-DB human TR gene sequences. Using the TCRdist pipeline, a later analysis assigned CDR3 sequences along with most-parsimonious VDJ recombination scenarios. In a later analysis, each TCR beta chain was defined by its CDR3 amino acid sequence together with its V-gene family, and reads without a unique V-gene family were excluded. In a later analysis, several hundred highly shared, low-generation-probability nucleotide sequences were removed to address suspected cross-contamination and a sequencing artifact. A later analysis calculated a clonal expansion index for each public chain from normalized within-repertoire ranks of inferred template counts. A later analysis computed generation probabilities with a VDJ recombination model fitted to out-of-frame rearrangements, and checked the results against IGoR. In a later analysis, hypergeometric tests were used to score TCR-TCR, TCR-HLA and TCR-CMV co-occurrence, with a repertoire-size bias correction applied to TCR pairs. To estimate false discovery rates, a later analysis permuted the HLA or CMV assignments 20 times. In a later analysis, co-occurring TCRs were grouped using DBSCAN, with TCRdist sequence similarity added in when clustering inside HLA-allele-positive subsets. Repertoires with fewer than 30,000 or more than 120,000 public chains, plus five repertoires with anomalous nucleotide sharing, were excluded from co-occurrence clustering. As stored in TCRdb, this immuneACCESS dataset retains in-frame rearrangements with V and J assigned. A fraction of the clones does not appear; measured against another copy, unresolved V genes explain less than half of the discrepancy, and the remainder lacks a known reason. V and J calls and clone size follow that table, whereas D and trimming were derived from the DNA. Counted in this sample were 130,000 to 150,000 clones; 73% of them appeared once. The ten largest account for around 1.6% of the sample.

The cohort consisted of 650 to 850 healthy bone marrow donors. At the time of sampling, all cohort members were nominally healthy, though unrecorded immune exposures were likely present. The donor was CMV seronegative and was included in the group of over 300 seronegative cohort members. A peripheral blood sample was provided by each donor, and peripheral blood mononuclear cells were used for TCR beta sequencing. The Qiagen DNeasy Blood Extraction Kit was used to extract genomic DNA from the blood cell samples. For this clone: What antigen it recognizes has not been identified. No base quality information exists; no much larger clone differs at one position.

On the study overall, not on this receptor specifically: Linkage disequilibrium might explain the correlated functional status among segregating V segments, but an unknown experimental factor could not be ruled out. The study listed around 160 TCR beta chains as associated with cytomegalovirus. Most CMV-associated TCR beta chains appeared to be HLA-restricted in a later analysis, and the HLA associations seemed to be driven largely by CMV exposure. The classifier was reported to diagnose cytomegalovirus status with high specificity and sensitivity in both the original cohort and the validation cohort. The cohort was sequenced for TCR beta chains only, and without alpha or paired-chain data the features that could be detected were limited. Because counts were too low, seventeen rarely observed V segments, including chromosome 9 orphons, were excluded from the earlier analysis of about 500 of the donors. An association between a missense DCLRE1C variant and V-gene and J-gene trimming of TCR beta chains was found in a later genetic analysis and replicated in an independent cohort. HLA typing was unavailable for some donors at each locus, so association tests used only the typed subset. A cluster of highly shared sequence variants was judged likely to represent a technical artifact of the sequencing pipeline. A few of the identified cytomegalovirus-associated TCR beta chains were confirmed in vitro to be specific for cytomegalovirus antigens. At a false discovery rate of 0.05, a later analysis linked roughly 17,000 TCR beta sequences to specific HLA alleles. In an earlier analysis of some 500 of the donors, most TCR beta V segments were observed in productive rearrangements about 87% or about 30% of the time, broadly matching IMGT annotations. A later analysis reported that several top co-occurrence clusters appeared linked to parvovirus B19, influenza, CMV and Epstein-Barr virus. The presence/absence analyses assumed that sequencing depth was roughly uniform across donors, and that assumption may not be true. Strong co-occurrence of HLA alleles, especially DR and DQ, made assigning TCR associations to individual alleles difficult. In a later genetic analysis, fewer N-insertions in productive TCRs were reported among donors in an Asian-associated ancestry cluster than the roughly 670-donor mean. Because the 87-base-pair reads could not distinguish some IMGT-functional V segments, including TRBV6-2 and TRBV6-3, those segments were excluded. In a later analysis, HLA-associated TCR beta chains were found to be more clonally expanded and to have lower generation probabilities than equally common non-associated chains. Across donors, most TCR sequences were observed very rarely, whereas some public TCRs were present in many individuals. In a later analysis, the rate of TCR association differed among HLA loci, with DRB1 alleles having the most associated TCRs and HLA-C alleles having the fewest. For the cohort, immune exposure information was limited to CMV serostatus. A further reported finding was that TCR beta sequences accurately predicted the HLA-A and HLA-B alleles for most subjects in the first cohort. The authors suggested that the approach could potentially be extended to other disease states and immunological phenotypes.

V sheds 2 bases and J sheds 6 bases, leaving 8 bases between their ends. From the cysteine up to the phenylalanine, the CDR3 has a length of 13 residues. Only the CDR3 part of the read is kept: 39 bases, read in frame from the first base. CDR1 and CDR2, per the germline V gene, are MNHEY and SVGAGI. The receptor was isolated from a woman in her late teens or twenties in good health and CMV-seronegative. The V and J segments used are TRBV6-5 and TRBJ1-5, with the D gene call left open. The sequencing input was PBMCs. The CDR3 is CASSYAGTQPQHF. The DNA reads TGTGCCAGCAGTTACGCAGGCACTCAGCCCCAGCATTTT.